The next 3 T cell receptor beta chains were all read from a single sample in a study of blood T cell repertoires in COVID-19. This table comes from immunoSEQ multiplex PCR, and its TCRdb copy is limited to in-frame clones, with some not included. The sample records 300,000 to 400,000 clones, approximately 91% being singletons. The sample comprised PBMCs or T cells enriched from blood (not recorded which). These receptors were obtained from a woman in her twenties or thirties who had been exposed to COVID-19.

The CDR3 spells CASSDTGGGAYFYGYTF. The CDR3 DNA reads as TGTGCCAGCAGTGATACAGGGGGGGGTGCGTACTTCTATGGCTACACCTTC. This rearrangement joins TRBV6-1 to TRBJ1-2; 8 bases align to TRBD1. J was trimmed by 4 bases and V by 3 bases; bases with no gene match: 13. The V gene's germline CDR1 is MNHNS and CDR2 SASEGT. The CDR3 length is 17 residues.

The gene calls are TRBV7-2 and TRBJ2-3; 8 bases fit TRBD2. The junction had 1 base not matched to a gene; V was cut back by 1 base and J by 4 bases. Germline loops: CDR1 SGHTA, CDR2 FQGNSA. The CDR3 spans 14 residues. CDR3 amino acids: CASSLVLAADTQYF. As DNA, the CDR3 is TGTGCCAGCAGCTTAGTACTAGCGGCAGATACGCAGTATTTT.

This clone was detected once. CDR3 loop: CASSDPGQGLNTEAFF. CDR3 DNA sequence: TGTGCCAGCAGTGATCCTGGGCAGGGGTTGAACACTGAAGCTTTCTTT. The chain joins TRBV2 to TRBJ1-1, with D perhaps matching TRBD1 (6 bases). The CDR3 is 16 residues long. CDR1 SNHLY and CDR2 FYNNEI come from the germline V gene. The V end lost 3 bases, the J end lost 0 bases, and 14 bases lay between the germline ends.